This T cell receptor (beta chain) was recorded in a study of T cells in Graves' hyperthyroidism and ophthalmopathy. About the study: Staff took peripheral blood when the initial diagnosis was made, before any treatment began.

The table lists this clonotype with many counts. Ophthalmopathy cases scored 3 or more on the Clinical Activity Score and 4 or more on NOSPECS grade, with duration below 3 months. Trimming left V 10 bases short and J 4 bases short, with 10 bases between. The germline V gene has CDR1 SNHLY and CDR2 FYNNEI. The CDR3 has 11 residues. The investigators amplified TCR beta CDR3 regions from RNA transcripts. HTBI primers were the set used in a first-round RT-PCR of the TCR CDR3. TCRdb used MiXCR to reprocess the multiplex PCR reads, holding one entry per CDR3 protein. The data show hundreds of thousands of distinct CDR3 sequences, under 15% seen once.

This receptor was taken from a woman in her 40s with Graves' ophthalmopathy. The sample comprised blood. This chain links TRBV2 with TRBJ1-2; no reliable D call. In nucleotides, the CDR3 is TGTGCCACCTTGGAGGTCTATGGCTACACCTTC. Translation: CATLEVYGYTF.